Listed below are T cell receptor beta chains from one sample, sequenced in a study of control samples from healthy donors and cancer patients. The assay was immunoSEQ multiplex PCR, and TCRdb's table has in-frame clones only and misses some. The table shows 150,000 to 200,000 clones, with approximately 94% occurring only once. Sequencing was done on a sample of blood. These receptors came from a middle-aged woman in good health. CDR3s include the opening cysteine and the closing phenylalanine or tryptophan. D genes are given only for firm matches. Some rows mark clone size as missing; the rest say once, few, many or name a class of expanded clone.

J gene | clone size | CDR3 length | V gene | D gene | CDR3 protein | CDR3 DNA
TRBJ1-5 | NA | 12 | TRBV28 | NA | CASTSGNQPQHF | TGTGCCAGCACCAGCGGCAATCAGCCCCAGCATTTT
TRBJ1-5 | NA | 16 | TRBV6-1 | TRBD1 | CASSEWDRDSNQPQHF | TGTGCCAGCAGTGAATGGGACAGGGATAGCAATCAGCCCCAGCATTTT
TRBJ1-1 | once | 10 | TRBV7-9 | NA | CASKDSEAFF | TGTGCCAGCAAAGACAGTGAAGCTTTCTTT
TRBJ1-2 | NA | 12 | TRBV11-3 | NA | CASSLSGDGYTF | TGTGCCAGCAGCTTATCCGGAGATGGCTACACCTTC
TRBJ1-5 | NA | 15 | TRBV15 | NA | CATSISGRINQPQHF | TGTGCCACCAGCATCTCGGGACGGATAAATCAGCCCCAGCATTTT
TRBJ2-1 | once | 15 | TRBV2 | NA | CASSVRQGGYNEQFF | TGTGCCAGCAGTGTGAGGCAGGGGGGATACAATGAGCAGTTCTTC
TRBJ2-7 | few | 12 | TRBV11-2 | NA | CASSMTVYEQYF | TGTGCCAGCAGCATGACAGTCTACGAGCAGTACTTC
TRBJ2-2 | NA | 17 | TRBV5-1 | TRBD1 | CASSLGTGTGDSGELFF | TGCGCCAGCAGCTTGGGCACCGGGACAGGGGATTCCGGGGAGCTGTTTTTT
TRBJ2-7 | NA | 12 | TRBV5-1 | NA | CASSSDSPKQYF | TGCGCCAGCAGCTCAGACAGCCCAAAGCAGTACTTC
TRBJ1-4 | NA | 13 | TRBV12-3/TRBV12-4 | NA | CASSYQDNEKLFF | TGTGCCAGCAGTTACCAGGATAATGAAAAACTGTTTTTT
TRBJ1-2 | NA | 15 | TRBV18 | NA | CASSPTREGIYGYTF | TGTGCCAGCTCACCAACGAGGGAAGGTATCTATGGCTACACCTTC
TRBJ2-2 | NA | 19 | TRBV19 | NA | CASSIVRRSAGGWTGELFF | TGTGCCAGTAGTATAGTTCGTAGATCGGCAGGGGGGTGGACCGGGGAGCTGTTTTTT
TRBJ1-2 | NA | 13 | TRBV29-1 | TRBD1 | CSVGTGANYGYTF | TGCAGCGTTGGGACAGGAGCTAACTATGGCTACACCTTC
TRBJ1-2 | once | 14 | TRBV19 | TRBD1 | CASSIARRDSGYTF | TGTGCCAGTAGTATAGCTCGTCGGGACAGTGGCTACACCTTC
TRBJ1-2 | NA | 13 | TRBV5-1 | NA | CASTTNGGYGYTF | TGCGCCAGCACAACCAATGGAGGTTATGGCTACACCTTC
TRBJ2-5 | NA | 14 | TRBV9 | NA | CASSVVGAGETQYF | TGTGCCAGCAGCGTAGTGGGAGCAGGGGAGACCCAGTACTTC
TRBJ2-2 | NA | 16 | TRBV3-1/TRBV3-2 | TRBD2 | CASSTGLAGGFGELFF | TGTGCCAGCAGCACCGGGCTAGCGGGAGGGTTCGGGGAGCTGTTTTTT
TRBJ1-4 | once | 13 | TRBV29-1 | NA | CSVALGLGEKLFF | TGCAGCGTTGCGCTGGGACTGGGAGAAAAACTGTTTTTT
TRBJ1-6 | NA | 16 | TRBV4-2 | TRBD1 | CASSQDWTGRNSPLHF | TGTGCCAGCAGCCAAGATTGGACAGGGCGGAATTCACCCCTCCACTTT
TRBJ1-1 | NA | 16 | TRBV28 | NA | CASSYGSWGRNTEAFF | TGTGCCAGCAGTTATGGGTCCTGGGGCAGGAACACTGAAGCTTTCTTT
TRBJ1-5 | NA | 14 | TRBV7-9 | TRBD1 | CASSLPTDPDRVHF | TGTGCCAGCAGCTTGCCCACAGACCCTGACAGGGTGCATTTT
TRBJ2-7 | NA | 15 | TRBV2 | NA | CASSDGASLPYEQYF | TGTGCCAGCAGTGACGGTGCCAGCCTCCCCTACGAGCAGTACTTC
TRBJ2-4 | NA | 16 | TRBV5-4 | NA | CASSLTGLVGKNIQYF | TGTGCCAGCAGCTTGACAGGGTTGGTGGGCAAAAACATTCAGTACTTC
TRBJ1-3 | NA | 17 | TRBV4-3 | TRBD1 | CASSQDVRTGPGNTIYF | TGCGCCAGCAGCCAAGATGTTAGGACAGGGCCTGGAAACACCATATATTTT
TRBJ2-7 | once | 15 | TRBV6-5 | TRBD1 | CASRPTGGTLYEQYF | TGTGCCAGCAGGCCCACAGGGGGGACCCTCTACGAGCAGTACTTC
TRBJ2-7 | NA | 15 | TRBV5-4 | TRBD1 | CASSFWDRGMGEQYF | TGTGCCAGCAGCTTTTGGGACAGGGGTATGGGTGAGCAGTACTTC
TRBJ2-1 | NA | 15 | TRBV4-1 | NA | CASSQDGLGDNEQFF | TGCGCCAGCAGCCAAGATGGGTTGGGGGACAATGAGCAGTTCTTC
TRBJ1-5 | NA | 14 | TRBV30 | NA | CAWSVMAGNQPQHF | TGTGCCTGGAGTGTAATGGCAGGGAATCAGCCCCAGCATTTT
TRBJ1-1 | few | 13 | TRBV19 | NA | CASSIGALTEAFF | TGTGCCAGTAGTATAGGGGCCCTCACTGAAGCTTTCTTT
TRBJ2-6 | once | 17 | TRBV7-9 | TRBD2 | CASSLTPGGTGANVLTF | TGTGCCAGCAGCTTAACGCCGGGAGGGACCGGGGCCAACGTCCTGACTTTC
TRBJ2-1 | NA | 13 | TRBV5-1 | NA | CATTAGMGNEQFF | TGCGCCACCACGGCAGGGATGGGCAATGAGCAGTTCTTC
TRBJ1-4 | NA | 15 | TRBV6-5 | TRBD1 | CASSYSGDRGEKLFF | TGTGCCAGCAGTTACTCGGGGGACAGGGGCGAAAAACTGTTTTTT
TRBJ1-1 | NA | 12 | TRBV29-1 | NA | CSVMKGGSEAFF | TGCAGCGTGATGAAAGGAGGCTCTGAAGCTTTCTTT
TRBJ1-2 | NA | 14 | TRBV28 | NA | CASSPGDANYGYTF | TGTGCCAGCAGTCCCGGGGACGCTAACTATGGCTACACCTTC
TRBJ1-1 | NA | 11 | TRBV27 | TRBD1 | CASTGGTEAFF | TGTGCCAGCACAGGGGGAACTGAAGCTTTCTTT
TRBJ2-7 | NA | 11 | TRBV5-6 | NA | CASSSRAEQYF | TGTGCCAGCAGCAGCAGGGCCGAGCAGTACTTC
TRBJ1-1 | NA | 13 | TRBV19 | NA | CASSIADITEAFF | TGTGCCAGTAGTATAGCAGACATCACTGAAGCTTTCTTT
TRBJ1-1 | NA | 12 | TRBV27 | TRBD1 | CASRGTVGRAFF | TGTGCCAGCAGGGGGACAGTAGGGCGAGCTTTCTTT
TRBJ1-1 | NA | 14 | TRBV7-3 | NA | CASSRGGLNTEAFF | TGTGCCAGCAGCAGGGGGGGTTTGAACACTGAAGCTTTCTTT
TRBJ1-2 | NA | 14 | TRBV10-2 | NA | CASSATGRAYGYTF | TGCGCCAGCAGTGCTACGGGACGGGCTTATGGCTACACCTTC
TRBJ1-1 | NA | 15 | TRBV19 | NA | CASSISSLLNTEAFF | TGTGCCAGTAGCATCTCGAGCCTCCTGAACACTGAAGCTTTCTTT
TRBJ1-1 | NA | 14 | TRBV30 | NA | CAWSTGRMNTEAFF | TGTGCCTGGAGTACAGGACGGATGAACACTGAAGCTTTCTTT
TRBJ1-5 | NA | 13 | TRBV15 | NA | CATSRDLGQPQHF | TGTGCCACCAGCAGAGATCTTGGGCAGCCCCAGCATTTT
TRBJ1-6 | NA | 12 | TRBV30 | NA | CAWSASHSPLHF | TGTGCCTGGAGCGCATCGCATTCACCCCTCCACTTT
TRBJ2-7 | NA | 14 | TRBV18 | NA | CASLPNDRPYEQYF | TGTGCCAGTCTCCCAAATGACAGGCCGTACGAGCAGTACTTC
TRBJ2-1 | NA | 15 | TRBV2 | NA | CASTPLGAGVNEQFF | TGTGCCAGCACACCCCTGGGGGCGGGAGTCAATGAGCAGTTCTTC
TRBJ1-1 | NA | 13 | TRBV10-1 | NA | CASSDGGYTEAFF | TGCGCCAGCAGTGATGGGGGGTACACTGAAGCTTTCTTT
TRBJ1-1 | NA | 15 | TRBV27 | NA | CASSLERTGNTEAFF | TGTGCCAGCAGTTTAGAACGAACAGGGAACACTGAAGCTTTCTTT
TRBJ1-1 | NA | 14 | TRBV5-4 | NA | CASSFGNHGTEAFF | TGTGCCAGCAGCTTCGGCAACCACGGCACTGAAGCTTTCTTT
TRBJ2-4 | NA | 16 | TRBV5-6 | NA | CASSLVGSWSKNIQYF | TGTGCCAGCAGCTTGGTTGGCAGCTGGAGCAAAAACATTCAGTACTTC
TRBJ1-6 | NA | 14 | TRBV10-3 | NA | CAISESVIGAPLHF | TGTGCCATCAGTGAGTCGGTTATTGGGGCACCCCTCCACTTT